The rows below give T cell receptor beta chains drawn from one sample of a study of T-cell reconstitution after alpha-beta-depleted transplantation in children. Using its own MiXCR run on the PCR reads, TCRdb lists one record per CDR3 protein. The sample carries 500,000 to 650,000 distinct CDR3 sequences, roughly 13% recorded once. The material sequenced was PBMCs, mostly from graft donor cells, taken 360 days after TCRalphabeta/CD19-depleted stem cell transplant. The receptors stem from a male patient younger than 18 who had a stem cell transplant for acute myeloid leukemia, so the T cells may come from the graft donor. The CDR3 runs from the conserved cysteine through the conserved F or W. The D gene is left open where the match is weak. The size field is filled for only some rows; it gives once, few, many or a size class.

d_gene,abundance,v_gene,j_gene,CDR3aa,CDR3nt
NA,NA,TRBV20-1,TRBJ1-5,CSAIPHGHPQHF,TGCAGTGCTATCCCTCATGGGCATCCCCAGCATTTT
NA,few,TRBV7-8,TRBJ2-5,CASSLQPLGQETQYF,TGTGCCAGCAGCTTGCAGCCTTTGGGCCAAGAGACCCAGTACTTC
NA,many,TRBV29-1,TRBJ2-7,CSVLSVPEQYF,TGCAGCGTTCTTAGCGTTCCCGAGCAGTACTTC
TRBD1,many,TRBV25-1,TRBJ2-7,CASSLGQGSSYEQYF,TGTGCCAGCAGCTTGGGACAGGGGAGCTCCTACGAGCAGTACTTC
TRBD1,NA,TRBV20-1,TRBJ1-6,CSARGSLGQGGGSPLHF,TGCAGTGCTAGAGGTTCCCTAGGACAGGGGGGAGGATCACCCCTCCACTTT
TRBD2,few,TRBV30,TRBJ2-7,CAWSEESSGMGYEQYF,TGTGCCTGGAGTGAAGAATCTAGCGGGATGGGGTACGAGCAGTACTTC
NA,NA,TRBV5-1,TRBJ2-5,CASSLSGGVETQYF,TGCGCCAGCAGCCTCTCCGGGGGCGTGGAGACCCAGTACTTC
TRBD2,few,TRBV5-1,TRBJ2-7,CASSLAASGTYEQYF,TGCGCCAGCAGCTTGGCGGCTAGCGGAACCTACGAGCAGTACTTC
NA,NA,TRBV27,TRBJ1-1,CASSLSNGGSTEAFF,TGTGCCAGCAGTTTATCGAATGGGGGGAGCACTGAAGCTTTCTTT
TRBD1,NA,TRBV20-1,TRBJ1-6,CSATGQGPNSPLHF,TGCAGTGCTACGGGACAGGGGCCCAATTCACCCCTCCACTTT
NA,few,TRBV27,TRBJ2-3,CASSLSRLVTPDTQYF,TGTGCCAGCAGTTTATCGCGACTAGTGACACCAGATACGCAGTATTTT
NA,few,TRBV24-1,TRBJ2-7,CASTGYPSYEQYF,TGTGCCAGCACGGGTTATCCCTCCTACGAGCAGTACTTC
TRBD2,NA,TRBV6-4,TRBJ2-1,CASSDLTSGRAYNEQFF,TGTGCCAGCAGTGACCTGACTAGCGGGAGAGCCTACAATGAGCAGTTCTTC
NA,NA,TRBV14,TRBJ2-7,CASSSRRGRRYEQYF,TGTGCCAGCAGCAGCAGGAGGGGCCGGCGCTACGAGCAGTACTTC
NA,many,TRBV12-3/TRBV12-4,TRBJ2-3,CASSLRGDIDTQYF,TGTGCCAGCAGCTTACGGGGAGATATTGATACGCAGTATTTT
NA,NA,TRBV20-1,TRBJ2-1,CSASRRGALYNEQFF,TGCAGTGCTTCTCGTCGGGGGGCCCTCTACAATGAGCAGTTCTTC
TRBD2,NA,TRBV6-5,TRBJ2-1,CASSSQLAYNEQFF,TGTGCCAGCAGTTCCCAACTAGCGTACAATGAGCAGTTCTTC
NA,many,TRBV3-1,TRBJ2-3,CASSQEGSVADTQYF,TGTGCCAGCAGCCAAGAAGGGTCGGTAGCAGATACGCAGTATTTT
TRBD2,few,TRBV20-1,TRBJ2-7,CSAMGGSSYEQYF,TGCAGTGCTATGGGCGGGAGCTCCTACGAGCAGTACTTC
NA,NA,TRBV20-1,TRBJ2-7,CSAPTTYYEQYF,TGCAGTGCGCCCACTACTTACTACGAGCAGTACTTC
NA,NA,TRBV20-1,TRBJ2-3,CSARVPPGADTQYF,TGCAGTGCTAGAGTTCCTCCGGGGGCCGATACGCAGTATTTT
NA,NA,TRBV5-4,TRBJ2-1,CASSLDGYQSEGEFF,TGTGCCAGCAGCTTGGACGGGTACCAGTCAGAAGGGGAGTTCTTC
TRBD2,NA,TRBV9,TRBJ2-5,CASSVGTSGRETQYF,TGTGCCAGCAGCGTTGGGACTAGCGGGAGAGAGACCCAGTACTTC
TRBD2,few,TRBV9,TRBJ2-7,CASSAGTRGYEQYF,TGTGCCAGCAGCGCCGGGACTAGGGGTTACGAGCAGTACTTC
TRBD2,few,TRBV7-9,TRBJ2-1,CASKSSGSYSYNEQFF,TGTGCCAGCAAGTCTAGCGGGAGTTACTCCTACAATGAGCAGTTCTTC
NA,few,TRBV12-3/TRBV12-4,TRBJ2-7,CASSLGLRGYEQYF,TGTGCCAGCAGTTTAGGGCTCCGGGGCTACGAGCAGTACTTC
NA,NA,TRBV5-1,TRBJ2-1,CASRREAVSYNEQFF,TGCGCCAGCAGGAGAGAAGCGGTATCCTACAATGAGCAGTTCTTC
NA,NA,TRBV20-1,TRBJ2-3,CSAIRVGDTDTQYF,TGCAGTGCTATCAGGGTGGGGGACACAGATACGCAGTATTTT
TRBD1,few,TRBV3-1,TRBJ2-7,CASTQMTGEDYEQYF,TGTGCCAGCACCCAAATGACAGGGGAAGATTACGAGCAGTACTTC
NA,NA,TRBV29-1,TRBJ1-1,CSVAFRGPKAEAFF,TGCAGCGTTGCCTTTCGGGGCCCGAAGGCTGAAGCTTTCTTT
TRBD1,many,TRBV12-3/TRBV12-4,TRBJ2-7,CASSPGQGLPYEQYF,TGTGCCAGCAGTCCCGGACAGGGCTTACCCTACGAGCAGTACTTC
TRBD2,many,TRBV24-1,TRBJ2-5,CATSEYGGNQETQYF,TGTGCCACCAGTGAATACGGGGGGAATCAAGAGACCCAGTACTTC
NA,NA,TRBV11-1,TRBJ2-5,CASSSPWAYYQETQYF,TGTGCCAGCAGCTCCCCATGGGCATACTACCAAGAGACCCAGTACTTC
TRBD2,NA,TRBV4-3,TRBJ2-7,CASSQDLVAGDEQYF,TGCGCCAGCAGCCAAGACTTAGTAGCGGGAGACGAGCAGTACTTC
NA,many,TRBV7-2,TRBJ2-2,CASSSPQGGGSTGELFF,TGTGCCAGCAGCTCCCCCCAAGGGGGAGGGAGCACCGGGGAGCTGTTTTTT
TRBD2,many,TRBV20-1,TRBJ2-1,CSASAREVYNEQFF,TGCAGTGCTAGTGCCCGGGAGGTTTACAATGAGCAGTTCTTC
TRBD1,few,TRBV28,TRBJ1-3,CASKPPGQRNTIYF,TGTGCCAGTAAACCTCCGGGACAGAGAAACACCATATATTTT
NA,few,TRBV7-3,TRBJ2-1,CASSLGLRGEQFF,TGTGCCAGCAGCCTCGGACTTAGGGGTGAGCAGTTCTTC